Below, 21 T cell receptor beta chains from the same sample are listed, as sequenced in a study of blood T cell repertoires in COVID-19. Sequencing was performed with immunoSEQ multiplex PCR; in TCRdb, only in-frame clones are kept and a portion is missing. This repertoire shows fewer than 150,000 clones, 80% to 90% found once; its top ten account for approximately 7.9%. The sequenced sample consisted of peripheral blood. These receptors originate from a man between 70 and 80 years old who had recovered from COVID-19.

The chain is built from TRBV7-3 and TRBJ2-1; TRBD2 matches 8 bases. Trimming removed 5 bases from V and 8 bases from J; junction bases left unmatched: 8. CDR1 and CDR2 (germline): SGHTA, FQGTGA. The CDR3 sequence is 14 residues long. CDR3 coding DNA: TGTGCCAGCAGCCAAACCCTCGGGGGGGATGAGCAGTTCTTC. Its translation is CASSQTLGGDEQFF.

The chain is built from TRBV18 and TRBJ2-3; TRBD2 matches 10 bases. V dropped 3 bases and J dropped 0; count of bases not matched to a gene: 12. The CDR3 runs 19 residues. Looked up from germline, CDR1 is KGHSH and CDR2 is LQKENI. Here the CDR3 reads CASSPQRGGPYSSTDTQYF. CDR3 bases: TGTGCCAGCTCACCGCAGCGGGGGGGGCCCTATTCTAGCACAGATACGCAGTATTTT. Together with reference TRBV18 and TRBJ2-3, the CDR3 gives the full variable domain: NAGVMQNPRHLVRRRGQEARLRCSPMKGHSHVYWYRQLPEEGLKFMVYLQKENIIDESGMPKERFSAEFPKEGPSILRIQQVVRGDSAAYFCASSPQRGGPYSSTDTQYFGPGTRLTVL.

V gene TRBV28 combines with J gene TRBJ1-1; 7 bases fit TRBD1. Germline loops: CDR1 MDHEN, CDR2 SYDVKM. Trimming took 6 bases from V and 11 from J; bases not matched to a gene: 9. The CDR3 covers 12 residues. CDR3 nucleotide sequence: TGTGCCAGCAGCCGGCAGGGGGTTGGCGCTTTCTTT. Residues: CASSRQGVGAFF.

This rearrangement joins TRBV10-2 to TRBJ2-5; D unresolved. Germline V gene lookup returns CDR1 WSHSY and CDR2 SAAADI. The CDR3 sequence is 14 residues long. V was pared by 3 bases and J by 3 bases, with 11 bases between. The CDR3 loop is CASSDIGTEETQYF. The DNA of the CDR3 is TGCGCCAGCAGTGATATCGGAACAGAAGAGACCCAGTACTTC.

The chain links TRBV9 to TRBJ1-4, with unresolved D. V was clipped by 4 bases and J by 8 bases, with 12 bases between them. This CDR3 has 13 residues. The germline gives CDR1 SGDLS, CDR2 YYNGEE. The DNA of the CDR3 is TGTGCCAGCAGCAAACCCCCCCAGGAAAAACTGTTTTTT. This sequence encodes CASSKPPQEKLFF.

This sequence joins TRBV9 and TRBJ2-3; D might be TRBD1 (6 bases). This CDR3 contains 14 residues. Per germline, CDR1 SGDLS and CDR2 YYNGEE. Trimming removed 0 bases at V and 10 bases at J, with 15 bases between. The CDR3 here is CASSVGPTGDPQYF. The DNA of the CDR3 is TGTGCCAGCAGCGTAGGCCCGACAGGCGACCCGCAGTATTTT.

The sample holds one count of this clone. This sequence joins TRBV7-8 and TRBJ2-5; TRBD2 is a possible D gene (6 bases). The ends were cut back, 0 bases at V and 5 bases at J, with 10 bases in the middle. Germline CDR1 reads SGHVS; CDR2 reads FQNEAQ. CDR3 length: 14 amino acids. The CDR3 sequence is CASSLAEGVETQYF. The CDR3 DNA reads as TGTGCCAGCAGCTTAGCGGAGGGAGTGGAGACCCAGTACTTC. Full variable domain (remainder filled in from reference TRBV7-8 and TRBJ2-5): GAGVSQSPRYKVAKRGQDVALRCDPISGHVSLFWYQQALGQGPEFLTYFQNEAQLDKSGLPSDRFFAERPEGSVSTLKIQRTQQEDSAVYLCASSLAEGVETQYFGPGTRLLVL.

For this clone: Different DNA sequences within this sample yield the same CDR3. The chain couples TRBV7-8 to TRBJ2-7; D is uncertain. Germline lookup yields CDR1 SGHVS and CDR2 FQNEAQ. Trimming removed 5 bases at V and 2 bases at J, with 7 bases between. The CDR3 has 12 amino acids. CDR3 amino acids: CASSPRTYEQYF. The CDR3 coding sequence is TGTGCCAGCAGCCCCAGAACCTACGAGCAGTACTTC.

This clone came up once. The gene calls are TRBV28 and TRBJ2-3; possible D gene TRBD2, 5 bases. The length of the CDR3 is 13 residues. Germline loops: CDR1 MDHEN, CDR2 SYDVKM. Trimming cost V 3 bases and J 1 base, with 5 bases left between them. The CDR3 loop reads CASSFGGTDTQYF. The DNA of the CDR3 is TGTGCCAGCAGTTTCGGGGGCACAGATACGCAGTATTTT.

The rearrangement joins TRBV23-1 to TRBJ1-5; 7 bases fit TRBD1. TRBV23-1 falls under the ORF class, with uncertain function. V shed 1 base, J shed 0 bases, and the junction held 3 bases outside the gene matches. The CDR3 is 16 amino acids. This CDR3 is CASSQWGQHSNQPQHF. The CDR3 DNA follows: TGCGCCAGCAGTCAATGGGGACAGCATAGCAATCAGCCCCAGCATTTT.

This clone was recorded only once. This rearrangement joins TRBV2 to TRBJ2-3; TRBD2 is a possible D gene (5 bases). The CDR3 consists of 15 residues. The germline V gene encodes CDR1 SNHLY and CDR2 FYNNEI. V was cut by 6 bases and J by 0 bases, with 13 bases left in between. CDR3 sequence reads: CASSLDRESTDTQYF. DNA of the CDR3: TGTGCCAGCAGCCTCGATAGGGAGAGCACAGATACGCAGTATTTT.

V gene TRBV10-3 combines with J gene TRBJ2-3; 10 nucleotides match TRBD1. V dropped 6 bases and J dropped 5; count of bases not matched to a gene: 8. This CDR3 is 15 amino acids long. The germline CDR1 and CDR2 sequences are ENHRY and SYGVKD. CDR3 in amino acids: CAIRMTGGAGDTQYF. In DNA form, the CDR3 reads TGTGCCATCAGAATGACAGGGGGCGCAGGAGATACGCAGTATTTT.

This chain joins TRBV27 and TRBJ2-7, with TRBD2 identical over 7 bases. Germline-derived CDR1 and CDR2 are MNHEY and SMNVEV (reference sequence). CDR3 length: 13 amino acids. Losses at the gene ends were 5 bases for V and 7 bases for J; bases not matched to a gene: 8. CDR3 coding DNA: TGTGCCAGCAGTCGGGCGGGAGTAGGAGAGCAGTACTTC. Amino acids: CASSRAGVGEQYF.

The chain is built from TRBV6-4 and TRBJ2-1; D not certain. The CDR3 has 16 amino acids. The germline gives CDR1 MRHNA, CDR2 SNTAGT. V lost 5 bases and J lost 0, with 14 bases in between. The CDR3 DNA follows: TGTGCCAGCAGTCCAGTTACGACTGTCTCCTACAATGAGCAGTTCTTC. As protein: CASSPVTTVSYNEQFF.

The CDR3 sequence is CASRRASGAARETQYF. The CDR3 nucleotides are TGTGCCAGCAGGAGGGCTAGCGGGGCAGCCCGGGAGACCCAGTACTTC. The chain has TRBV2 and TRBJ2-5; the match to TRBD2 covers 9 bases. This CDR3 is built from 16 residues. The V gene end was trimmed by 6 bases and the J gene end by 5 bases; junction bases not matched to a gene: 13. The V gene's germline CDR1 is SNHLY and CDR2 FYNNEI. Variable domain in full (rest from reference TRBV2 and TRBJ2-5): EPEVTQTPSHQVTQMGQEVILRCVPISNHLYFYWYRQILGQKVEFLVSFYNNEISEKSEIFDDQFSVERPDGSNFTLKIRSTKLEDSAMYFCASRRASGAARETQYFGPGTRLLVL.

The rearrangement links TRBV28 to TRBJ1-3; D may be TRBD1 (5 bases). The V gene's germline CDR1 is MDHEN and CDR2 SYDVKM. V lost 6 bases, J lost 4 bases, and 16 bases lay in between. This CDR3 region has 15 residues. The CDR3 DNA reads TGTGCCAGCAGCCCCATGGGGGGTTTCGGAAACACCATATATTTT. Protein sequence: CASSPMGGFGNTIYF.

The rearrangement uses TRBV30 and TRBJ2-1; the match to TRBD1 covers 8 bases. Germline lookup yields CDR1 GTSNPN and CDR2 SVGIG (reference sequence). CDR3 length equals 15 residues. V was pared by 4 bases and J by 0 bases, with 5 bases of the junction left unmatched. The CDR3 is CAWTGGYSSYNEQFF. CDR3 nucleotides: TGTGCCTGGACAGGGGGCTACAGCTCCTACAATGAGCAGTTCTTC. The full variable domain, with the rest looked up from reference TRBV30 and TRBJ2-1, is SQTIHQWPATLVQPVGSPLSLECTVEGTSNPNLYWYRQAAGRGLQLLFYSVGIGQISSEVPQNLSASRPQDRQFILSSKKLLLSDSGFYLCAWTGGYSSYNEQFFGPGTRLTVL.

This chain uses TRBV6-5 with TRBJ2-3; D unclear. This CDR3 comprises 12 residues. Germline assignment: CDR1 MNHEY and CDR2 SVGAGI. The ends were cut back, 5 bases at V and 6 bases at J, with 9 bases in the middle. CDR3 loop: CASSRGDDTQYF. The CDR3 bases are TGTGCCAGCAGTCGAGGTGACGATACGCAGTATTTT.

The J gene is TRBJ1-1, the V gene TRBV27; D unresolved. Germline CDR1 is MNHEY and CDR2 is SMNVEV (reference sequence). There are 14 residues in the CDR3. Trimming took off 6 bases at V and 3 bases at J, with 14 bases between the two ends. The CDR3 spells CASSPLAGYTEAFF. The DNA for the CDR3 is TGTGCCAGCAGCCCTTTAGCTGGGTACACTGAAGCTTTCTTT.

J is TRBJ2-3 and V is TRBV2, with TRBD1 as a possible D gene (6 bases). The CDR3 is 16 residues long. Trimming stripped 0 bases from V and 0 bases from J, with 10 bases between. The germline V gene has CDR1 SNHLY and CDR2 FYNNEI. The CDR3 DNA is TGTGCCAGCAGTGAAGCAGTCAGGGGAAGCACAGATACGCAGTATTTT. Protein sequence: CASSEAVRGSTDTQYF. Full variable domain (outside the CDR3, taken from reference TRBV2 and TRBJ2-3): EPEVTQTPSHQVTQMGQEVILRCVPISNHLYFYWYRQILGQKVEFLVSFYNNEISEKSEIFDDQFSVERPDGSNFTLKIRSTKLEDSAMYFCASSEAVRGSTDTQYFGPGTRLTVL.

With regard to this clone: The same CDR3 can be traced to other DNA sequences in this sample. This chain connects TRBV9 to TRBJ1-1, with a possible D match to TRBD1 (6 bases). CDR1 and CDR2 from the germline V gene are SGDLS and YYNGEE. The CDR3 totals 14 residues. The V end was cut by 0 bases, the J end by 5 bases, with 11 bases between. CDR3 DNA: TGTGCCAGCAGCGTAGCGGGGGGCGGGACTGAAGCTTTCTTT. Its translation: CASSVAGGGTEAFF.